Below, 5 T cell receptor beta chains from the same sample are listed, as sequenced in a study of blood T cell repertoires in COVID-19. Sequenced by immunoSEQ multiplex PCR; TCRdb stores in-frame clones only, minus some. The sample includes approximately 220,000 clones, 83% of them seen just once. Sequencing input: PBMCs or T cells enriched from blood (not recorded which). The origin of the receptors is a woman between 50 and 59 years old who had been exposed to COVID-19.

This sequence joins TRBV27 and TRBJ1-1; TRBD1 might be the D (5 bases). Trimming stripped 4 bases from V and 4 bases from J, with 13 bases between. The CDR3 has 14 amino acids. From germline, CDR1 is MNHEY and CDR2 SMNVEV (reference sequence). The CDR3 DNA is TGTGCCAGCAGTTGGGGCCACCCCTCCACTGAAGCTTTCTTT. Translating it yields CASSWGHPSTEAFF.

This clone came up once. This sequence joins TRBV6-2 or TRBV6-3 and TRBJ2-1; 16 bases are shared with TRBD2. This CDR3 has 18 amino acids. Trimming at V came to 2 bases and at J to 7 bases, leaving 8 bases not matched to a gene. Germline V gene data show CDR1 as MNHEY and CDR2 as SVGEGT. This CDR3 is CASSYRGLAGGLRNEQFF. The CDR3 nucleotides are TGTGCCAGCAGTTACAGGGGACTAGCGGGGGGGCTGAGGAATGAGCAGTTCTTC.

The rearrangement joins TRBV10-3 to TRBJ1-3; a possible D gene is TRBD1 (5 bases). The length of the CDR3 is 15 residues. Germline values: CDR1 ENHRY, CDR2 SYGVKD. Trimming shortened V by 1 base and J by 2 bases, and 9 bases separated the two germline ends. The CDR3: CAISELRQPGNTIYF. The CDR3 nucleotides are TGTGCCATCAGTGAGTTAAGACAGCCTGGAAACACCATATATTTT.

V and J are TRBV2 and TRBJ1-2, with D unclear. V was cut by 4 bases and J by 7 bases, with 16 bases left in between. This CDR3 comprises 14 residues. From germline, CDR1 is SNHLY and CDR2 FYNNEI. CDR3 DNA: TGTGCCAGCAGTGCTCTAACAGCGGCGTTTGGCTACACCTTC. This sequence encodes CASSALTAAFGYTF.

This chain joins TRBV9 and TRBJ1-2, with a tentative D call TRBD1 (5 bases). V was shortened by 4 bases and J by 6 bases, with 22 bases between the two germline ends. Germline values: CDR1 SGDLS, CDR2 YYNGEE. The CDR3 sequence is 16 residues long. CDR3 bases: TGTGCCAGCAGCCCGACGGGGGGGAGGCCTCTAGATGGCTACACCTTC. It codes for CASSPTGGRPLDGYTF. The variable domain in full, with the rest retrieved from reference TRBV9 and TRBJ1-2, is DSGVTQTPKHLITATGQRVTLRCSPRSGDLSVYWYQQSLDQGLQFLIQYYNGEERAKGNILERFSAQQFPDLHSELNLSSLELGDSALYFCASSPTGGRPLDGYTFGSGTRLTVV.